The 22 T cell receptor beta chains given below trace back to one sample, sequenced in a study of T cell repertoires in cytomegalovirus infection. MiXCR, run by TCRdb on the reads, gives a single entry per CDR3 protein. Among hundreds of thousands of distinct CDR3 sequences listed, roughly a sixth were seen once. The specimen sequenced was PBMCs. These receptors originate from a human donor in good health (CMV status not recorded). Some clones in this sample may be carry-over from other donors' samples.

This clonotype was counted at least ten times. The rearrangement uses TRBV7-2 and TRBJ2-2, with D possibly matching TRBD1 (6 bases). The CDR3 is 16 residues long. The V end was cut by 4 bases, the J end by 9 bases, with 21 bases between. CDR1 and CDR2 (germline): SGHTA, FQGNSA. CDR3 residues: CASSSRSGQDHRELFF. The CDR3 bases are TGTGCCAGCAGCTCACGCTCGGGACAAGATCACCGGGAGCTGTTTTTT.

The chain employs TRBV19 and TRBJ1-5; D is undetermined. Trimming left V 3 bases short and J 4 bases short, with 28 bases between. The germline gives CDR1 LNHDA, CDR2 SQIVND (reference sequence). This CDR3 contains 20 residues. The DNA of the CDR3 is TGTGCCAGTAGTATGTTTACAACTTCAACGAGGCTGGCCAAGAATCAGCCCCAGCATTTT. This translates into CASSMFTTSTRLAKNQPQHF. Supplemented by reference TRBV19 and TRBJ1-5, the full variable domain reads DGGITQSPKYLFRKEGQNVTLSCEQNLNHDAMYWYRQDPGQGLRLIYYSQIVNDFQKGDIAEGYSVSREKKESFPLTVTSAQKNPTAFYLCASSMFTTSTRLAKNQPQHFGDGTRLSIL.

This clonotype was found a few times. J is TRBJ1-5 and V is TRBV28; the D is unclear. V was pared by 3 bases and J by 11 bases, with 14 bases between. The V gene's germline CDR1 is MDHEN and CDR2 SYDVKM. The CDR3 length is 13 residues. The CDR3 DNA follows: TGTGCCAGCAGTTTCAGACCGACGGAGGCCCAGCATTTT. As protein: CASSFRPTEAQHF.

This clonotype was seen at least ten times. The J gene is TRBJ1-1, the V gene TRBV25-1; TRBD1 might be the D (6 bases). Germline CDR1 is MGHDK and CDR2 is SYGVNS. The CDR3 extends over 14 amino acids. Trimming left V 4 bases short and J 6 bases short, with 15 bases between. The CDR3 region is CASSANTGTAEAFF. For the CDR3, the DNA is TGTGCCAGCAGTGCCAATACAGGGACCGCTGAAGCTTTCTTT.

This clonotype was counted at least ten times. V gene TRBV7-2 combines with J gene TRBJ1-5, with D perhaps matching TRBD1 (6 bases). Germline-derived CDR1 and CDR2 are SGHTA and FQGNSA. Trimming took off 3 bases at V and 7 bases at J, with 19 bases between the two ends. CDR3 length: 16 amino acids. CDR3 residues: CASSLELQGIGQPQHF. DNA for the CDR3: TGTGCCAGCAGCTTGGAGTTACAGGGAATAGGGCAGCCCCAGCATTTT. Based on the CDR3 plus reference TRBV7-2 and TRBJ1-5, the full variable domain is GAGVSQSPSNKVTEKGKDVELRCDPISGHTALYWYRQSLGQGLEFLIYFQGNSAPDKSGLPSDRFSAERTGGSVSTLTIQRTQQEDSAVYLCASSLELQGIGQPQHFGDGTRLSIL.

This clonotype was observed at least ten times. This chain joins TRBV12-3 or TRBV12-4 and TRBJ2-1; D perhaps matches TRBD2 (5 bases). This CDR3 is 14 amino acids long. Trimming stripped 6 bases from V and 2 bases from J, with 11 bases between. For the CDR3, the DNA is TGTGCCAGCAGGTCGTCCGGGACCTACAATGAGCAGTTCTTC. Its translation is CASRSSGTYNEQFF.

The table lists this clonotype with many counts. This chain joins TRBV7-2 and TRBJ2-1; 7 bases align to TRBD2. This CDR3 contains 14 residues. Germline-derived CDR1 and CDR2 are SGHTA and FQGNSA. Trimming at V came to 8 bases and at J to 4 bases, leaving 8 bases not matched to a gene. As DNA, the CDR3 is TGTGCCAGCTACCTCGCGGGGGTATACAATGAGCAGTTCTTC. Its translation: CASYLAGVYNEQFF. The full variable domain, completed using reference TRBV7-2 and TRBJ2-1, is GAGVSQSPSNKVTEKGKDVELRCDPISGHTALYWYRQSLGQGLEFLIYFQGNSAPDKSGLPSDRFSAERTGGSVSTLTIQRTQQEDSAVYLCASYLAGVYNEQFFGPGTRLTVL.

The chain couples TRBV20-1 to TRBJ1-2, with TRBD1 matching over 10 bases. The germline gives CDR1 DFQATT, CDR2 SNEGSKA (reference sequence). This CDR3 comprises 15 residues. J was trimmed by 8 bases and V by 0 bases; bases with no gene match: 9. In nucleotides, the CDR3 is TGCAGTGCTAGAGAGCCGGACAGGGGGAAGGTGGGCTACACCTTC. As protein: CSAREPDRGKVGYTF.

This clonotype was observed a handful of times. The V call is TRBV7-9, the J call TRBJ1-1; 7 positions match TRBD1. The V segment lost 5 bases and the J segment 4 bases; nucleotides outside the gene matches: 7. The V gene's germline CDR1 is SEHNR and CDR2 FQNEAQ (reference sequence). This CDR3 contains 14 residues. The CDR3 spells CASSAERQGTEAFF. The CDR3 region has the DNA TGTGCCAGCAGCGCGGAACGACAGGGCACTGAAGCTTTCTTT.

This clonotype has a count of ten or more. J is TRBJ2-1 and V is TRBV11-2; D is unclear. Germline-derived CDR1 and CDR2 are SGHAT and FQNNGV. This CDR3 is 14 amino acids long. V dropped 2 bases and J dropped 0 bases, with 5 bases sitting between them. The CDR3 DNA follows: TGTGCCAGCAGCTTACGAGTCTCCTACAATGAGCAGTTCTTC. Translation: CASSLRVSYNEQFF.

This clonotype was seen a handful of times. One junction end does not reproduce the germline sequence, and a read error may be involved. The gene calls are TRBV7-7 and TRBJ2-1, with D perhaps TRBD1 or TRBD2 (6 bases each). This CDR3 is built from 14 residues. The germline gives CDR1 SSHAT, CDR2 FNYEAQ (reference sequence). The CDR3 DNA is TGTGCTAGCAGCTTAAACGGAGGGGGCAATGAGCAGTTCTTC. Residues: CASSLNGGGNEQFF.

This clonotype was observed at least ten times. The chain uses TRBV7-2 and TRBJ1-1; D not certain. V gave up 3 bases and J gave up 3 bases, with 2 bases separating them. Germline CDR1 is SGHTA and CDR2 is FQGNSA. This CDR3 is built from 11 residues. The chain's CDR3 is CASSFDTEAFF. The CDR3 DNA is TGTGCCAGCAGCTTCGACACTGAAGCTTTCTTT.

This clonotype was detected a few times. The gene calls are TRBV28 and TRBJ1-3, with D unclear. In germline, CDR1 is MDHEN, CDR2 SYDVKM. Trimming cost V 1 base and J 0 bases, with 13 bases left between them. The CDR3 is 17 amino acids. CDR3 amino acids: CASSLSVRADSGNTIYF. CDR3 sequence (DNA): TGTGCCAGCAGTTTATCGGTTCGGGCAGACTCTGGAAACACCATATATTTT.

The chain has TRBV29-1 and TRBJ1-1; 7 positions agree with TRBD1. CDR1 and CDR2 (germline): SQVTM, ANQGSEA. The J segment lost 6 bases and the V segment lost 4 bases, leaving 11 bases of the junction unmatched. This CDR3 is built from 14 residues. CDR3 loop: CSVVTFDRESEAFF. In DNA, the CDR3 is TGCAGCGTTGTTACCTTCGACAGGGAATCTGAAGCTTTCTTT.

This clonotype came up many times. This chain uses TRBV4-1 with TRBJ1-1; D remains ambiguous. Trimming left V 2 bases short and J 1 base short, with 11 bases between. CDR1 MGHRA and CDR2 YSYEKL come from the germline V gene. CDR3 length: 15 residues. In DNA, the CDR3 is TGCGCCAGCAGCCAATACCGGGGTCAGAACACTGAAGCTTTCTTT. This translates into CASSQYRGQNTEAFF.

This clonotype was recorded a few times. The chain has TRBV25-1 and TRBJ2-1; D is unclear. Trimming took off 1 base at V and 3 bases at J, with 13 bases between the two ends. CDR1 is MGHDK and CDR2 is SYGVNS in the germline V gene. This CDR3 contains 16 residues. This CDR3 is CASSEWRTPGYNEQFF. The CDR3 DNA reads TGTGCCAGCAGTGAATGGCGGACCCCCGGCTACAATGAGCAGTTCTTC. The whole variable domain, filled in from reference TRBV25-1 and TRBJ2-1, reads EADIYQTPRYLVIGTGKKITLECSQTMGHDKMYWYQQDPGMELHLIHYSYGVNSTEKGDLSSESTVSRIRTEHFPLTLESARPSHTSQYLCASSEWRTPGYNEQFFGPGTRLTVL.

The table lists this clonotype with many counts. The chain links TRBV4-3 to TRBJ2-5, with 9 bases aligning to TRBD2. This CDR3 has 18 amino acids. Germline loops: CDR1 LGHNA, CDR2 YSLEER. The junction had 12 bases not matched to a gene; V was cut back by 0 bases and J by 4 bases. The CDR3 DNA is TGCGCCAGCAGCCAAGATCAGGGTTCCCGCGGGGGGGTAGAGACCCAGTACTTC. It codes for CASSQDQGSRGGVETQYF.

This clonotype was counted at least ten times. V and J are TRBV4-3 and TRBJ1-2; a possible D gene is TRBD1 (5 bases). Germline V CDR1 and CDR2: LGHNA, YSLEER. This CDR3 region has 15 residues. The V gene lost 1 base and the J gene lost 8 bases, with 17 bases spanning the gap. CDR3 amino acids: CASSQVATALQGYTF. CDR3 bases: TGCGCCAGCAGCCAAGTAGCGACAGCGCTACAGGGCTACACCTTC.

This clonotype was recorded many times. The rearrangement joins TRBV6-1 to TRBJ2-7; TRBD1 is a possible D gene (6 bases). CDR1 and CDR2 from the germline V gene are MNHNS and SASEGT. The CDR3 has 12 residues. V was cut by 7 bases and J by 2 bases, with 9 bases left in between. CDR3 bases: TGTGCCAGCACCTGGGACACCTACGAGCAGTACTTC. Protein product: CASTWDTYEQYF.

This clonotype was counted at least ten times. This chain links TRBV7-2 with TRBJ2-2, with D uncertain. Deletions cut 5 bases from V and 8 bases from J, with 18 bases between. This CDR3 comprises 15 residues. Germline CDR1 reads SGHTA; CDR2 reads FQGNSA. In DNA form, the CDR3 reads TGTGCCAGCAGCCTCTCCGGGTCCTTACTAGGGGAGCTGTTTTTT. Translating it yields CASSLSGSLLGELFF.

This clonotype was counted ten times or more. An end of the junction differs from the germline gene, which may be a read error. The V and J genes are TRBV12-3 or TRBV12-4 and TRBJ2-2; D is perhaps TRBD1 (6 bases). This CDR3 has 12 amino acids. CDR3 nucleotides: TGCGCAGAGGAAGGGGGTACCGGGGAGCTGTTTTTT. Its translation: CAEEGGTGELFF.

In this sample, this clonotype turned up a few times. The CDR3 DNA follows: TGTGCCAGCAGTGAATCGGCACAGGGGACAGGGGGCGAAATGGATGGCTACACCTTC. Translation gives CASSESAQGTGGEMDGYTF. The rearrangement links TRBV6-1 to TRBJ1-2, with 12 bases fitting TRBD1. The junction had 16 bases not matched to a gene; V was cut back by 2 bases and J by 6 bases. This CDR3 has 19 residues. Germline-derived CDR1 and CDR2 are MNHNS and SASEGT.